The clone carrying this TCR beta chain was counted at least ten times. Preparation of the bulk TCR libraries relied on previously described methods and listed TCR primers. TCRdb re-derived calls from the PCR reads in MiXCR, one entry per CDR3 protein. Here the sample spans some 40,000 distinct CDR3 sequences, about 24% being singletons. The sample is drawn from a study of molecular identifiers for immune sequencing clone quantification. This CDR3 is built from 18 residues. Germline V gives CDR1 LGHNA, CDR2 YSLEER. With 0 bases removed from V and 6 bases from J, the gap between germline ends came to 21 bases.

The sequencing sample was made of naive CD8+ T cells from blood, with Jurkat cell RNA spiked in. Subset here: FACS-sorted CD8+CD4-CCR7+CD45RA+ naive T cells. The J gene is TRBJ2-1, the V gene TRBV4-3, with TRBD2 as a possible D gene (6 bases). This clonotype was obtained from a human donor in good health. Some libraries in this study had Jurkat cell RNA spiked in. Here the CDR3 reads CASSQDGRSGWIGNEQFF. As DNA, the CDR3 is TGCGCCAGCAGCCAAGATGGTCGCAGCGGGTGGATTGGCAATGAGCAGTTCTTC.